These 29 T cell receptor beta chains were all obtained from the same sample, sequenced in a study of glioma-infiltrating T cells. TCR alpha and beta CDR3 regions were amplified from RNA using iRepertoire nested multiplex PCR. One entry per CDR3 protein results from TCRdb running MiXCR on the multiplex PCR reads. The table has approximately 40,000 distinct CDR3 sequences, around 24% seen once. The material sequenced was glioma tissue, nonneoplastic brain tissue, or PBMCs (not recorded which). These receptors were obtained from a human donor with low-grade glioma or glioblastoma, undergoing nonglioma brain surgery, or in good health (not recorded which).

This clonotype was seen many times. The rearrangement links TRBV19 to TRBJ1-1; the D gene is possibly TRBD1 (6 bases). This CDR3 has 13 amino acids. Germline V gene data show CDR1 as LNHDA and CDR2 as SQIVND (reference sequence). V was trimmed by 6 bases and J by 12 bases, leaving 20 bases between them. The DNA of the CDR3 is TGTGCCAGTAGCCTTGACAGGCCGAAGGGGTCTTTCTTT. It specifies CASSLDRPKGSFF.

To note about this clonotype: A clone one base away is much larger, so this may be a read error. This chain links TRBV6-1 with TRBJ2-3; a weak D match, TRBD2 (7 bases). This CDR3 has 15 residues. V was shortened by 6 bases and J by 5 bases, with 18 bases between the two germline ends. Per germline, CDR1 MNHNS and CDR2 SASEGT. CDR3 amino acids: CASSLVGGPGDTQYF. The CDR3 DNA reads TGTGCCAGCAGCCTAGTGGGGGGGCCGGGAGATACGCAGTATTTT.

This clonotype was seen more than once but under ten times. The chain has TRBV29-1 and TRBJ1-2; D ambiguous. The CDR3 runs to 13 residues. Germline loops: CDR1 SQVTM, CDR2 ANQGSEA. V was shortened by 4 bases and J by 4 bases, with 13 bases between the two germline ends. CDR3 loop: CSVGVGGLYGYTF. For the CDR3, the DNA is TGCAGCGTTGGGGTAGGAGGCCTCTATGGCTACACCTTC.

Comment on this clonotype: A much larger clone sits a single nucleotide away, making a read error possible. The rearrangement joins TRBV12-3 or TRBV12-4 to TRBJ1-2; 9 bases line up with TRBD1. V lost 6 bases and J lost 7; bases outside the gene matches: 3. This CDR3 spans 12 amino acids. Here the CDR3 reads CASRGTGSGYTF. CDR3 DNA: TGTGCCAGCAGAGGGACAGGGAGTGGCTACACCTTC.

Many counts were recorded for this clonotype. The V call is TRBV4-1, the J call TRBJ2-2; a possible D gene is TRBD1 (5 bases). From germline, CDR1 is MGHRA and CDR2 YSYEKL. The CDR3 spans 14 residues. V dropped 4 bases and J dropped 1 base, with 7 bases sitting between them. The CDR3 bases are TGCGCCAGCAGCCTTCAGGGGAACACCGGGGAGCTGTTTTTT. Translating it yields CASSLQGNTGELFF.

Concerning this clonotype: The junction and the germline gene differ at one end; a read error may be behind it. The CDR3, as DNA: TGCAGTGCTTGTTGTGTCAGGAATGAGAAGTTCTTC. It specifies CSACCVRNEKFF. The gene calls are TRBV20-1 and TRBJ2-1, with no clear D. Germline CDR1 reads DFQATT; CDR2 reads SNEGSKA (reference sequence). This CDR3 comprises 12 residues.

This clonotype was seen ten or more times. The CDR3 loop reads CASISPGTPYEQYF. The CDR3 DNA sequence: TGTGCCAGCATCTCGCCAGGGACACCATACGAGCAGTACTTC. The chain recombines TRBV25-1 with TRBJ2-7; weak D call: TRBD1 (6 bases). CDR3 length: 14 residues. Germline CDR1 MGHDK, CDR2 SYGVNS. Trimming removed 7 bases at V and 4 bases at J, with 17 bases between.

The rearrangement uses TRBV6-1 and TRBJ1-1; 11 nucleotides agree with TRBD1. Germline V gene data show CDR1 as MNHNS and CDR2 as SASEGT. This CDR3 has 17 residues. Unmatched junction bases numbered 8, after V lost 5 bases and J lost 0 bases. The CDR3 bases are TGTGCCAGCAGTCCCGGGACAGGGGGAGCCTTGAACACTGAAGCTTTCTTT. This codes for CASSPGTGGALNTEAFF.

V usage is TRBV11-2 and J usage is TRBJ2-7, with a weak D call TRBD1 (6 bases). Germline CDR1 is SGHAT and CDR2 is FQNNGV. This CDR3 spans 15 amino acids. V lost 3 bases, J lost 2 bases, and 14 bases lay in between. CDR3 amino acids: CASSLGAGDPYEQYV. CDR3 nucleotide sequence: TGTGCCAGCAGCTTGGGAGCAGGGGACCCCTACGAGCAGTACGTC.

This clonotype showed up many times. The V and J genes are TRBV3-1 and TRBJ2-3; 7 bases agree with TRBD2. CDR3 length: 16 residues. The ends lost 0 bases at V and 5 bases at J; junction bases unmatched: 8. CDR1 and CDR2 (germline): LGHDT, YNNKEL (reference sequence). The CDR3 loop reads CASSQDLGAGIDTQYF. The CDR3 nucleotides read TGTGCCAGCAGCCAAGATCTGGGAGCGGGGATAGATACGCAGTATTTT.

This chain joins TRBV5-1 and TRBJ2-5, with TRBD2 matching 12 bases. The CDR3 loop spans 16 amino acids. Germline CDR1 and CDR2: SGHRS and YFSETQ. V was pared by 4 bases and J by 3 bases, with 7 bases of the junction left unmatched. The CDR3 DNA follows: TGCGCCAGCAGCCCCGGGACTAGCGGGTACAAAGAGACCCAGTACTTC. It is translated as CASSPGTSGYKETQYF.

This clonotype was seen many times. The chain links TRBV20-1 to TRBJ2-5; tentative D call: TRBD2 (6 bases). In germline, CDR1 is DFQATT, CDR2 SNEGSKA (reference sequence). The length of the CDR3 is 13 residues. The CDR3 reads CSPRERPSETQYF. Written as DNA, the CDR3 is TGCAGCCCCCGGGAGCGGCCCAGCGAGACCCAGTACTTC.

For this clonotype: Given a much more abundant clone one base away, this may be a read error. The chain is built from TRBV7-9 and TRBJ2-1; a possible D gene is TRBD1 (6 bases). The germline gives CDR1 SEHNR, CDR2 FQNEAQ (reference sequence). CDR3 length equals 17 residues. Trimming stripped 5 bases from V and 0 bases from J, with 17 bases between. Written as DNA, the CDR3 is TGTGCCAGCAGCCCTCGATGGACAGAGAGCTCCTACAATGAGCAGTTCTTC. This gives the protein CASSPRWTESSYNEQFF.

In its sample, this clonotype was seen many times. The chain joins TRBV2 to TRBJ2-5, with 7 bases identical to TRBD2. The CDR3 is 16 residues long. Germline V lookup: CDR1 SNHLY, CDR2 FYNNEI. The J segment lost 1 base and the V segment lost 6 bases, leaving 11 bases of the junction unmatched. Here the CDR3 DNA reads TGTGCCAGCAGAGGAGCGGGGCCCCTATTCCAAGAGACCCAGTACTTC. This codes for CASRGAGPLFQETQYF.

This clonotype was seen at least ten times. The chain has TRBV6-1 and TRBJ2-1; 10 positions match TRBD1. Trimming took 5 bases from V and 5 from J; bases not matched to a gene: 6. Germline CDR1 is MNHNS and CDR2 is SASEGT. This CDR3 comprises 15 residues. The CDR3 coding sequence is TGTGCCAGCAGTACACCGGGACAGGGGAACAATGAGCAGTTCTTC. This translates into CASSTPGQGNNEQFF.

Note on this clonotype: One junction end disagrees with the germline gene, perhaps due to a read error. The chain couples TRBV27 to TRBJ1-5; D is undetermined. CDR3 length equals 16 residues. The germline gives CDR1 MNHEY, CDR2 SMNVEV (reference sequence). CDR3 protein: CASSLNVGSHNQAQHF. CDR3 coding DNA: TGTGCCAGCAGTTTGAACGTGGGGAGCCACAATCAGGCCCAGCATTTT.

This clonotype was counted ten times or more. This chain joins TRBV10-3 and TRBJ1-2; 10 bases are a match to TRBD1. The CDR3 is 14 residues long. V shed 0 bases and J 8 bases; nucleotides not matched to a gene: 3. CDR1 and CDR2 (germline): ENHRY, SYGVKD. CDR3 amino acids: CAISESGQGTGYTF. Written as DNA, the CDR3 is TGTGCCATCAGTGAGTCGGGACAGGGGACCGGCTACACCTTC.

This clonotype was observed at least ten times. The V and J genes are TRBV6-1 and TRBJ2-1; D is unresolved. CDR1 and CDR2 (germline): MNHNS, SASEGT. Trimming removed 0 bases at V and 4 bases at J, with 7 bases between. The CDR3 covers 14 residues. The CDR3 DNA follows: TGTGCCAGCAGTGAAGCGCTTCATTACAATGAGCAGTTCTTC. It yields the protein CASSEALHYNEQFF.

This clonotype came up a few times. The chain couples TRBV7-9 to TRBJ2-2; D gene unclear. Germline assignment: CDR1 SEHNR and CDR2 FQNEAQ (reference sequence). This CDR3 is built from 13 residues. Trimming removed 5 bases at V and 2 bases at J, with 6 bases between. The CDR3 bases are TGTGCCAGCAGCAAGCCTAACACCGGGGAGCTGTTTTTT. It encodes CASSKPNTGELFF.

The sample holds many counts of this clonotype. V is TRBV6-1 and J is TRBJ2-7; 7 bases are shared with TRBD1. V lost 7 bases to trimming and J lost 2 bases; unmatched junction nucleotides: 8. CDR3 length: 14 residues. The germline V gene encodes CDR1 MNHNS and CDR2 SASEGT. The CDR3 loop is CASTRTGQTYEQYF. The CDR3 DNA reads TGTGCCAGCACTAGAACGGGACAGACCTACGAGCAGTACTTC.

The V and J genes are TRBV12-3 or TRBV12-4 and TRBJ2-2; 9 nucleotides align to TRBD2. The V segment lost 5 bases and the J segment 4 bases; nucleotides outside the gene matches: 8. The CDR3 spans 16 residues. CDR3 amino acids: CASSPRLAARTGELFF. Here the CDR3 DNA reads TGTGCCAGCAGTCCGAGACTAGCGGCACGCACCGGGGAGCTGTTTTTT.

On this clonotype itself: This could be a read error, since a much larger clone is one nucleotide away. DNA for the CDR3: TGTGCCAGCAGCCAAGAGGGTAGCTACACCTTC. Encoded protein: CASSQEGSYTF. The genes are TRBV4-2 and TRBJ1-2; D is uncertain. This CDR3 has 11 amino acids. Trimming removed 0 bases from V and 9 bases from J, with 5 bases in between. Germline-derived CDR1 and CDR2 are LGHNA and YNFKEQ.

This clonotype was counted a few times. The V and J genes are TRBV11-2 and TRBJ2-1; 7 bases align to TRBD1. Germline lookup yields CDR1 SGHAT and CDR2 FQNNGV. Trimming at V came to 5 bases and at J to 4 bases, leaving 8 bases not matched to a gene. This CDR3 has 15 residues. In nucleotides, the CDR3 is TGTGCCAGCAGCCAACAGGGGAGAGTATACAATGAGCAGTTCTTC. It is translated as CASSQQGRVYNEQFF.

The V gene is TRBV12-3 or TRBV12-4, the J gene TRBJ2-1; TRBD2 matches at 7 bases. The CDR3 length is 13 residues. V gave up 2 bases and J gave up 7 bases; unmatched junction bases: 2. CDR3 residues: CASSLWGGNEQFF. The CDR3 DNA reads TGTGCCAGCAGTTTATGGGGGGGAAATGAGCAGTTCTTC.

This clonotype has ten or more counts. The rearrangement joins TRBV28 to TRBJ1-1; no firm D call. Per the germline V gene, CDR1 is MDHEN and CDR2 is SYDVKM. CDR3 length: 16 residues. Between the trimmed V and J ends, which lost 1 base and 0 bases, there was a span of 12 bases. Written as DNA, the CDR3 is TGTGCCAGCAGTTTATCGTTCAGGTCGATGAACACTGAAGCTTTCTTT. Translation gives CASSLSFRSMNTEAFF.

In this sample, this clonotype turned up many times. The chain recombines TRBV9 with TRBJ2-3; D remains unclear. The length of the CDR3 is 13 residues. The V end was cut by 0 bases, the J end by 5 bases, with 7 bases between. The germline V gene has CDR1 SGDLS and CDR2 YYNGEE. The CDR3 DNA is TGTGCCAGCAGCGTAGACCCAGGAGATACGCAGTATTTT. Its translation is CASSVDPGDTQYF.

In this sample, this clonotype turned up once. Being one base from a much bigger clone, this may be a read error. J is TRBJ1-4 and V is TRBV7-9; TRBD1 is a possible D gene (6 bases). V was clipped by 5 bases and J by 8 bases, with 18 bases between them. CDR1 and CDR2 from the germline V gene are SEHNR and FQNEAQ (reference sequence). The CDR3 covers 15 residues. CDR3 sequence: CASSPTMGACEKLFF. CDR3 DNA: TGTGCCAGCAGCCCAACTATGGGGGCGTGCGAAAAACTGTTTTTT.

A remark on this clonotype: A much bigger clone sits one base away, suggesting this may be a read error. The chain recombines TRBV2 with TRBJ1-1, with 8 bases identical to TRBD1. Germline-derived CDR1 and CDR2 are SNHLY and FYNNEI. The CDR3 is 15 amino acids. CDR3 sequence reads: CDSSENHDRGTEAFF. CDR3 coding DNA: TGTGACAGCAGTGAAAACCACGACAGGGGCACTGAAGCTTTCTTT.

This clonotype was counted once. It may be a read error: a sequence one base away is much more abundant. The rearrangement links TRBV10-2 to TRBJ1-1; 7 bases are shared with TRBD1. The CDR3 runs to 16 residues. Trimming removed 6 bases from V and 3 bases from J; junction bases left unmatched: 13. Per germline, CDR1 WSHSY and CDR2 SAAADI. CDR3 DNA: TGCGCCAGCAGCGACCCGCGACAGGGCAAAGACACTGAAGCTTTCTTT. It codes for CASSDPRQGKDTEAFF.